Detailed here is one T cell receptor (beta chain). Data came from immunoSEQ multiplex PCR; TCRdb stores just in-frame clones and leaves some out. The table records approximately 51,000 clones, about 93% of them present only once. The V end was cut by 0 bases, the J end by 0 bases, with 12 bases between. The germline gives CDR1 SQVTM, CDR2 ANQGSEA. CDR3 length: 15 amino acids. The data were obtained in a study of technical replicates of blood from a few donors. The genes are TRBV29-1 and TRBJ2-7, with D tentatively TRBD1 (5 bases). Sequenced input: PBMCs. This sequence was found in a human donor in good health. Some clones in this sample may be carry-over from other donors' samples. The CDR3 nucleotides read TGCAGCGTTGAAGAAAGCACAGGTTTCTCCTACGAGCAGTACTTC. Translating gives CSVEESTGFSYEQYF.